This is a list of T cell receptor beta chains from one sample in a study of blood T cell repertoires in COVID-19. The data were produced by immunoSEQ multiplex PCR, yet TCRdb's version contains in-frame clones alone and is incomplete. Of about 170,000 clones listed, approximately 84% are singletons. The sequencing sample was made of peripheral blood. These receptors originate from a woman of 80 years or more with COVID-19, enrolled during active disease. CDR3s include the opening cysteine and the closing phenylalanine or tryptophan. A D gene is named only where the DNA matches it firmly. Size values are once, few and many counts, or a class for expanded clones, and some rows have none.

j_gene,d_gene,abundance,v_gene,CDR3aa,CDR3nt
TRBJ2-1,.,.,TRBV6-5,CASMRQFNEQFF,TGTGCCAGCATGAGGCAATTTAATGAGCAGTTCTTC
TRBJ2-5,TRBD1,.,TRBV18,CASSPQQGARETQYF,TGTGCCAGCTCACCACAACAGGGGGCACGAGAGACCCAGTACTTC
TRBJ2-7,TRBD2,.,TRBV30,CAWSAWGGNEQYF,TGTGCCTGGAGCGCCTGGGGGGGGAATGAGCAGTACTTC
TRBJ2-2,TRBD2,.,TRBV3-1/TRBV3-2,CASSPGLGDTGELFF,TGTGCCAGCAGCCCGGGACTAGGGGACACCGGGGAGCTGTTTTTT
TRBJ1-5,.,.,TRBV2,CASSPGLNQPQHF,TGTGCCAGCAGTCCAGGACTTAATCAGCCCCAGCATTTT
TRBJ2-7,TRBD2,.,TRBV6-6,CATETSGGYEQYF,TGTGCCACAGAGACTAGCGGGGGTTACGAGCAGTACTTC
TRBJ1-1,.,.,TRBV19,CASKFFGQVAEAFF,TGTGCCAGTAAGTTTTTTGGGCAGGTTGCTGAAGCTTTCTTT
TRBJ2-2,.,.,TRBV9,CASSAAGAANTGELFF,TGTGCCAGCAGCGCCGCCGGAGCGGCGAACACCGGGGAGCTGTTTTTT
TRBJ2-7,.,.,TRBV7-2,CASSRIYEQYF,TGTGCCAGCAGCCGTATTTACGAGCAGTACTTC
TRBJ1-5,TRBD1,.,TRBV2,CASSVLTGGNQPQHF,TGTGCCAGCAGTGTATTAACAGGGGGGAATCAGCCCCAGCATTTT
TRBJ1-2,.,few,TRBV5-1,CASRETTPNYGYTF,TGCGCCAGCCGTGAGACAACTCCCAACTATGGCTACACCTTC
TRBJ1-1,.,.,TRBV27,CASSLLRDTEAFF,TGTGCCAGCAGTTTGCTCAGGGACACTGAAGCTTTCTTT
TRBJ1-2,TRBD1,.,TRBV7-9,CASRLTGGYGYTF,TGTGCCAGCAGATTGACAGGGGGCTATGGCTACACCTTC
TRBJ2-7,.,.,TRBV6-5,CASSPWGTGLAEQYF,TGTGCCAGCAGTCCATGGGGCACAGGCCTCGCCGAGCAGTACTTC
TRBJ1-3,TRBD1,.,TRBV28,CASSLWTGTGNTIYF,TGTGCCAGCAGTTTATGGACAGGGACTGGAAACACCATATATTTT
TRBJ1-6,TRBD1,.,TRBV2,CASSVVGQGATPLHF,TGTGCCAGCAGTGTGGTGGGACAGGGGGCGACACCCCTCCACTTT
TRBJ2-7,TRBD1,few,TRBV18,CASSPTGYEQYF,TGTGCCAGCTCACCGACAGGGTACGAGCAGTACTTC
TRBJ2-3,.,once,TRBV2,CASSGPGRGTDTQYF,TGTGCCAGCAGCGGACCTGGCAGGGGCACAGATACGCAGTATTTT
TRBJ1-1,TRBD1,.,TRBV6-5,CASSYSNQGGTEAFF,TGTGCCAGCAGTTACTCTAACCAGGGGGGCACTGAAGCTTTCTTT
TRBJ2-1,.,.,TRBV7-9,CASSLLSGNEQFF,TGTGCCAGCAGCTTATTGTCCGGGAATGAGCAGTTCTTC
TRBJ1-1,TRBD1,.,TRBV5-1,CASSTGQGEAFF,TGCGCCAGCAGCACCGGACAGGGGGAAGCTTTCTTT
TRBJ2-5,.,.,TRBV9,CASSVGGLGGETQYF,TGTGCCAGCAGCGTAGGAGGGTTGGGTGGGGAGACCCAGTACTTC
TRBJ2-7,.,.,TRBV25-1,CASTGGPTSSYEQYF,TGTGCCAGCACCGGAGGACCGACGAGCTCCTACGAGCAGTACTTC
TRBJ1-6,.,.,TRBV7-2,CASSLMGSNSPLHF,TGTGCCAGCAGCTTAATGGGCTCGAATTCACCCCTCCACTTT
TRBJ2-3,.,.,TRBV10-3,CAISWASRTDTQYF,TGTGCCATCAGCTGGGCATCGAGAACAGATACGCAGTATTTT
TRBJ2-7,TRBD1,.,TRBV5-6,CASSSDRGRGGEQYF,TGTGCCAGCAGCTCGGACAGGGGGCGAGGCGGCGAGCAGTACTTC
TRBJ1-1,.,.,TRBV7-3,CASSLRGQNTEAFF,TGTGCCAGCAGCTTAAGGGGGCAGAACACTGAAGCTTTCTTT
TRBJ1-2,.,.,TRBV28,CASSFHSSGWRRGYTF,TGTGCCAGCAGTTTTCACTCCTCCGGGTGGAGGCGGGGCTACACCTTC
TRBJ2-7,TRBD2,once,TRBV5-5,CASSSLGSGNSYEQYF,TGTGCCAGCAGCTCTTTGGGTAGCGGGAACTCCTACGAGCAGTACTTC
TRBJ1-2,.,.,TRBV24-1,CATYRVDYGYTF,TGTGCCACCTACAGGGTAGACTATGGCTACACCTTC
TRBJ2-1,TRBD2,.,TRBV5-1,CASSLGGLAGGHNEQFF,TGCGCCAGCAGCTTGGGGGGACTAGCGGGAGGCCACAATGAGCAGTTCTTC
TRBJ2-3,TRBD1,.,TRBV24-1,CATSDSTGVGTDTQYF,TGTGCCACCAGTGATTCGACAGGGGTGGGCACAGATACGCAGTATTTT
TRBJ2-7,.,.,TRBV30,CAWSGANPYEQYF,TGTGCCTGGAGTGGGGCAAACCCCTACGAGCAGTACTTC
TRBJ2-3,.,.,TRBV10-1,CASRSETSVSTDTQYF,TGCGCCAGCAGGTCCGAGACGAGCGTTAGCACAGATACGCAGTATTTT
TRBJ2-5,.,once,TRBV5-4,CASSLYRGNQETQYF,TGTGCCAGCAGCTTGTATCGCGGAAACCAAGAGACCCAGTACTTC
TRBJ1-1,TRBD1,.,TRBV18,CASSLTGGSRTEAFF,TGTGCCAGCTCCCTGACAGGGGGAAGTAGGACTGAAGCTTTCTTT
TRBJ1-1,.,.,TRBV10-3,CAISDRQSNTEAFF,TGTGCCATCAGTGACAGGCAGTCAAACACTGAAGCTTTCTTT
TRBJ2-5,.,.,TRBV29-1,CSVEPGDGRETQYF,TGCAGCGTTGAGCCGGGAGACGGGCGAGAGACCCAGTACTTC
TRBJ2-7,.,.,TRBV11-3,CASSLGAAGTYEQYF,TGTGCCAGCAGCTTAGGGGCGGCAGGGACTTACGAGCAGTACTTC
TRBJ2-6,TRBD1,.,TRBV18,CASSSGTGGPRAGANVLTF,TGTGCCAGCTCATCGGGGACAGGGGGCCCTAGGGCAGGGGCCAACGTCCTGACTTTC
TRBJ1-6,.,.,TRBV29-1,CSVAQGRNSPLHF,TGCAGCGTTGCCCAGGGTCGGAATTCACCCCTCCACTTT
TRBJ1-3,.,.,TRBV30,CAWSYGERNTIYF,TGTGCCTGGAGTTACGGGGAACGAAACACCATATATTTT
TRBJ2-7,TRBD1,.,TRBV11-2,CASSTWTGFDEQYF,TGTGCCAGCAGCACCTGGACAGGGTTCGACGAGCAGTACTTC
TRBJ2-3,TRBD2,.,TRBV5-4,CASSPSLGLAGGFSTDTQYF,TGTGCCAGCAGCCCTAGCCTTGGACTAGCGGGGGGTTTTAGCACAGATACGCAGTATTTT
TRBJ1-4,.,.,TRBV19,CASSADRGTNEKLFF,TGTGCCAGTAGTGCAGACAGAGGAACTAATGAAAAACTGTTTTTT
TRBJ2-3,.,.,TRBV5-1,CASSPAGDTQYF,TGCGCCAGCAGCCCAGCGGGAGATACGCAGTATTTT
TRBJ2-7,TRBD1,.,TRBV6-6,CASSHPGQIYEQYF,TGTGCCAGCAGTCATCCGGGACAGATTTACGAGCAGTACTTC
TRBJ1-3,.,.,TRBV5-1,CASSLDRENTIYF,TGCGCCAGCAGCTTGGACAGGGAGAACACCATATATTTT
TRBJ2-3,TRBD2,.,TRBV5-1,CASSLATSGDTQYF,TGCGCCAGCAGCTTGGCTACTAGCGGGGACACGCAGTATTTT